These 4 T cell receptor beta chains came from one sample sequenced in a study of shared clonotypes between healthy human individuals. Clones were sequenced by immunoSEQ multiplex PCR, and TCRdb holds only the in-frame ones, with some missing. There are roughly 500,000 clones in the sample; 81% occur only once, and roughly 12% lies in the top ten. Source material: PBMCs. The receptors were sampled from a woman aged 40 to 55 in good health. Some clones in this sample may be carry-over from other donors' samples.

This chain uses TRBV10-3 with TRBJ2-7; 9 bases line up with TRBD2. The CDR3 has 13 residues. Trimming at V came to 7 bases and at J to 7 bases, leaving 8 bases not matched to a gene. Germline V gene lookup returns CDR1 ENHRY and CDR2 SYGVKD. In DNA, the CDR3 is TGTGCCATCAATCAGCGGGAGGTGGAAGAGCAGTACTTC. Translated, it gives CAINQREVEEQYF.

As concerns this clone: Since a far larger clone is one base different, this is likely a read error. Other DNA sequences within the sample encode an identical CDR3. CDR3 amino acids: CASSFTDRGGTDTQYF. The CDR3 nucleotides read TGTGCCAGCAGCTTCACGGACAGGGGGGGTACAGATACGCAGTATTTT. The V and J genes are TRBV5-6 and TRBJ2-3; 10 positions match TRBD1. The CDR3 contains 16 residues. Germline V gene lookup returns CDR1 SGHDT and CDR2 YYEEEE. The junction had 6 bases not matched to a gene; V was cut back by 2 bases and J by 3 bases.

Concerning this clone: A far larger clone is a single base away, which makes a read error likely. The chain has TRBV6-5 and TRBJ1-2; 7 nucleotides align to TRBD1. This CDR3 spans 14 amino acids. The germline V gene has CDR1 MNHEY and CDR2 SVGAGI. The CDR3 sequence: CASSSTQGSVGYAF. CDR3 bases: TGTGCCAGCAGTTCCACACAGGGGTCGGTTGGCTACGCCTTC.

This clone turned up a few times. The chain joins TRBV4-2 to TRBJ2-7, with 9 nucleotides matching TRBD1. The CDR3 runs to 18 residues. V was pared by 0 bases and J by 2 bases, with 11 bases of the junction left unmatched. Looked up from germline, CDR1 is LGHNA and CDR2 is YNFKEQ. The CDR3 spells CASSQDGPGQGGAYEQYF. The CDR3 DNA is TGTGCCAGCAGCCAAGATGGTCCGGGACAGGGTGGGGCCTACGAGCAGTACTTC.